This T cell receptor beta chain was captured in a study of T cells after yellow fever vaccination. Germline CDR1 and CDR2: SGHRS and YFSETQ. The CDR3 has 15 residues. V was shortened by 2 bases and J by 0 bases, with 8 bases between the two germline ends. Study observations and caveats: Although the secondary response was weaker, it peaked faster, at day 5 versus 15.

Production of TCR cDNA was by 5'RACE template switching, which also added a universal primer site and UMIs. TCRdb redid the calling of the 5' RACE reads with MiXCR, one entry per CDR3 protein. The profile covers around 60,000 distinct CDR3 sequences, with approximately 6% appearing a single time and 30% to 35% taken by the ten largest. The chain carries TRBV5-1 and TRBJ2-2, with unresolved D. Sample: PBMCs, either bulk or a sorted T-cell subset (CD4+, CD8+, memory, or dextramer-sorted; not recorded which), taken on the day of the yellow fever booster vaccination. This sequence originates from a man aged 18 to 29 who received the YFV17D yellow fever vaccine. CDR3 nucleotide sequence: TGCGCCAGCAGCTTTTCACAGCCGAACACCGGGGAGCTGTTTTTT. Translation: CASSFSQPNTGELFF.